This T cell receptor (beta chain) was recorded in a study of cytomegalovirus exposure and HLA in healthy donors. Study-wide points: In vitro checks showed that a few CMV-associated chains really do target CMV antigens.

Only in-frame clones appear in the TCRdb table, and some are missing; sequencing was by immunoSEQ multiplex PCR. The data show roughly 70,000 clones, roughly 89% seen once. This clone was recorded a few times. Its target is unknown. This CDR3 spans 14 amino acids. The germline CDR1 and CDR2 sequences are SEHNR and FQNEAQ (reference sequence). The V end lost 10 bases, the J end lost 2 bases, and 15 bases lay between the germline ends. The chain recombines TRBV7-9 with TRBJ1-5; D ambiguous. This sequence originates from a woman younger than 30 in good health and CMV-seropositive. Sequenced material: PBMCs. The DNA for the CDR3 is TGTGCCACAGCAGGAGGTCAGGGCAATCAGCCCCAGCATTTT. This codes for CATAGGQGNQPQHF.